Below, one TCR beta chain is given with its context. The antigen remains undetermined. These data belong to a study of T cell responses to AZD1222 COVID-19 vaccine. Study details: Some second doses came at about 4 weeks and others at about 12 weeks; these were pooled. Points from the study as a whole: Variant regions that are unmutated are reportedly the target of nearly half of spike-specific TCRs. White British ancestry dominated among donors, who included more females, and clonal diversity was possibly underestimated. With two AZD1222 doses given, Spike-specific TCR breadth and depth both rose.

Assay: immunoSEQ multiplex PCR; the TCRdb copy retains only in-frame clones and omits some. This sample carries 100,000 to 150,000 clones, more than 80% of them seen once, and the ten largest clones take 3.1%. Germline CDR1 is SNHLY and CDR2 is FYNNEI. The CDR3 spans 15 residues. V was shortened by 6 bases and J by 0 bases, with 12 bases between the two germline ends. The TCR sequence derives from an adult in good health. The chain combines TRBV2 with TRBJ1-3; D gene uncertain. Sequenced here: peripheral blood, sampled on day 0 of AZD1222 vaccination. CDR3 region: CASSVLWYSGNTIYF. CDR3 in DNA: TGTGCCAGCAGCGTACTCTGGTACTCTGGAAACACCATATATTTT.